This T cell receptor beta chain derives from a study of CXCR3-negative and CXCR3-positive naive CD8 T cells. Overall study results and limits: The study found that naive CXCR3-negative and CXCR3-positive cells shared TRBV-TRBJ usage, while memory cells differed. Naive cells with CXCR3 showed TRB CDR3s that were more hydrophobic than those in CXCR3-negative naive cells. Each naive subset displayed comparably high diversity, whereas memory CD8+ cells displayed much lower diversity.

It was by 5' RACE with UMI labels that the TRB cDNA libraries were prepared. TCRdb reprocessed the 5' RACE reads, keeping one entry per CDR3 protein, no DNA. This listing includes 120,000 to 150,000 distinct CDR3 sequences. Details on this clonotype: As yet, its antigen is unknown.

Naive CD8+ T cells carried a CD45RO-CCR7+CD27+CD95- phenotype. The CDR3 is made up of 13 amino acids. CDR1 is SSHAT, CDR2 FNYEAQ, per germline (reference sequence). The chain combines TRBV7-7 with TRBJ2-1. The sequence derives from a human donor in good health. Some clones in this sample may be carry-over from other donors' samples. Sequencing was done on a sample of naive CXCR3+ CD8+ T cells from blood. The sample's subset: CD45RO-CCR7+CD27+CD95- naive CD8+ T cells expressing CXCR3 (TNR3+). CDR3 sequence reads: CASSLVGWEEQFF. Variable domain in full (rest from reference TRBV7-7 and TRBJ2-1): GAGVSQSPRYKVTKRGQDVTLRCDPISSHATLYWYQQALGQGPEFLTYFNYEAQPDKSGLPSDRFSAERPEGSISTLTIQRTEQRDSAMYRCASSLVGWEEQFFGPGTRLTVL.